The clone carrying this TCR beta chain was seen a handful of times. The V and J ends lost 2 bases and 8 bases, in that order; junction bases with no gene match: 7. The CDR3 has 16 residues. Per germline, CDR1 SGHDT and CDR2 YYEEEE. The sample originates from a study of blood T cell repertoires in COVID-19. This table comes from immunoSEQ multiplex PCR, and its TCRdb copy is limited to in-frame clones, with some not included. The sample includes some 100,000 clones, nearly 90% of them seen just once. The sequenced sample was peripheral blood. This clonotype was obtained from a woman aged 60-70 years with acute or convalescent COVID-19. This chain uses TRBV5-6 with TRBJ1-6; TRBD1 matches at 10 bases. The chain's CDR3 is CASSFGTGVRDSPLHF. The CDR3 DNA is TGTGCCAGCAGCTTCGGGACAGGGGTTCGTGATTCACCCCTCCACTTT.